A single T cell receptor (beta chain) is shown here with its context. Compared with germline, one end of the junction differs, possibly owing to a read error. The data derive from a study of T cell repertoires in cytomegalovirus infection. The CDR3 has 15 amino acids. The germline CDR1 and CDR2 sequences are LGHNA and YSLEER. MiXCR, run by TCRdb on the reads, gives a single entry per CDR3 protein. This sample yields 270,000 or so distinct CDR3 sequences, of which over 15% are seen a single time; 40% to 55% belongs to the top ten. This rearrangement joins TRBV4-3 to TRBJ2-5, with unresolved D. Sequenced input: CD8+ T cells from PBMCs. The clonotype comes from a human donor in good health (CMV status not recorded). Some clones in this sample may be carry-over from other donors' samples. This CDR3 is CASSQDLTDQEIQYF. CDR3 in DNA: TGCGCCAGCAGCCAAGATCTAACAGACCAAGAGATCCAGTACTTC.